This T cell receptor (beta chain) was observed in a study of T-cell reconstitution after alpha-beta-depleted transplantation in children. The study, taken as a whole, reports: At one year after transplant, newly produced T cells mostly accounted for T-cell counts and diversity. Surviving recipient T cells and intrathymic progenitors accounted for some patients' high TCRbeta diversity at day 60. Reportedly, alpha-beta T cells present about two months post-transplant originated from several hundred expanded clones of graft origin.

With respect to this clonotype: What it binds is unknown.

Construction of the TCRbeta library involved unique molecular identifiers. TCRdb analysed the PCR reads with MiXCR anew, one entry per CDR3 protein. The sample has about 420,000 distinct CDR3 sequences, around 15% seen once. This CDR3 contains 17 residues. Trimming pared 0 bases from V and 0 bases from J, leaving 9 bases between. Germline CDR1 LGHNA, CDR2 YSLEER. The sequence was collected from a boy younger than two who had a stem cell transplant for Wiskott-Aldrich syndrome, so the T cells may come from the graft donor. The starting material was PBMCs, mostly from graft donor cells, obtained 360 days after TCRalphabeta/CD19-depleted stem cell transplant. The chain is built from TRBV4-3 and TRBJ2-6; D is perhaps TRBD1 (6 bases). CDR3: CASSQETGSSGANVLTF. In DNA, the CDR3 is TGCGCCAGCAGCCAAGAGACAGGTAGCTCTGGGGCCAACGTCCTGACTTTC.